This T cell receptor (beta chain) is from a study of shared clonotypes between healthy human individuals. Findings and limits, study-wide: A limitation of the genetic and exposure-history diversity represented arose from few donors.

In regard to this clone: The target antigen is unknown.

Clones were sequenced by immunoSEQ multiplex PCR, and TCRdb holds only the in-frame ones, with some missing. The table includes 90,000 to 150,000 clones, approximately 70% detected once. The V gene's germline CDR1 is LNHDA and CDR2 SQIVND (reference sequence). The CDR3 loop spans 16 amino acids. The V end was cut by 7 bases, the J end by 1 base, with 17 bases between. The sample was memory CD8+ T cells sorted from blood. Sample subset: CD45RO+ cells pooled with CCR7-negative TemRA cells. This TCR came from a woman in her twenties or thirties in good health. J is TRBJ1-5 and V is TRBV19; D gene uncertain. The CDR3 coding sequence is TGTGCCAGTAATGATGTAAGGTTGTTGAGCAATCAGCCCCAGCATTTT. Translation: CASNDVRLLSNQPQHF.